The rows below give T cell receptor beta chains drawn from one sample of a study of OX40 agonist ivuxolimab in advanced cancers. Sequencing used immunoSEQ multiplex PCR; TCRdb keeps in-frame clones, though not all of them. The sample records 59,000 or so clones, 80% to 90% being singletons. The sequences come from CD4+ or CD8+ T cells sorted from blood, collected in a trial of the OX40 agonist ivuxolimab. The receptors were gathered from an adult with an advanced solid tumor such as melanoma, head and neck, liver or kidney cancer. The CDR3 runs from the conserved cysteine through the conserved F or W. D genes are given only for firm matches.

V gene,J gene,D gene,CDR3 protein,CDR3 DNA
TRBV6-5,TRBJ2-5,TRBD1,CASSFGQGAVTQYF,TGTGCCAGCAGCTTCGGACAGGGGGCGGTGACCCAGTACTTC
TRBV30,TRBJ2-1,TRBD1,CAWQGQVGNEQFF,TGTGCCTGGCAGGGACAGGTCGGCAATGAGCAGTTCTTC
TRBV5-1,TRBJ1-3,TRBD1,CASSLRAGGESSGNTIYF,TGCGCCAGCAGCCTGCGGGCAGGGGGCGAGAGCTCTGGAAACACCATATATTTT
TRBV28,TRBJ1-3,-,CASASWGTGNTIYF,TGTGCCAGCGCATCTTGGGGAACCGGAAACACCATATATTTT
TRBV2,TRBJ1-5,-,CASSEDVGNQPQHF,TGTGCCAGCAGTGAAGACGTGGGCAATCAGCCCCAGCATTTT
TRBV23-1,TRBJ1-1,-,CASSLRGNTEAFF,TGCGCCAGCAGTCTGAGGGGGAACACTGAAGCTTTCTTT
TRBV7-2,TRBJ2-3,-,CASSLTSGGDTQYF,TGTGCCAGCAGCTTAACCTCGGGCGGGGATACGCAGTATTTT
TRBV28,TRBJ2-3,-,CASSHRRGLAASTDTQYF,TGTGCCAGCAGCCACCGGCGAGGGTTAGCGGCTAGCACAGATACGCAGTATTTT
TRBV5-1,TRBJ1-2,TRBD1,CASSLYPGQGADYGYTF,TGCGCCAGCTCCCTCTACCCGGGACAGGGGGCGGACTATGGCTACACCTTC
TRBV20-1,TRBJ1-2,TRBD1,CSLQGAGYTF,TGCAGTCTTCAGGGGGCTGGCTACACCTTC
TRBV6-4,TRBJ1-1,TRBD1,CASRRDSRLAFF,TGTGCCAGCAGAAGGGACAGTCGGTTAGCTTTCTTT
TRBV6-1,TRBJ1-1,TRBD1,CASRLRGQGTEAFF,TGTGCCAGCAGACTCAGGGGGCAGGGCACTGAAGCTTTCTTT
TRBV2,TRBJ1-2,-,CASSVKSYGYTF,TGTGCCAGCAGCGTTAAATCCTATGGCTACACCTTC